Listed below are T cell receptor beta chains from one sample, sequenced in a study of T cells after yellow fever vaccination. TCRdb independently ran MiXCR on the 5' RACE reads; one entry per CDR3 protein. Of roughly 340,000 distinct CDR3 sequences listed, more than 8.5% were seen once; the top ten hold under 20%. The material was PBMCs, obtained on the day of the first yellow fever vaccination. The receptors shown here come from a man aged 18-30 years who received the YFV17D yellow fever vaccine. Both conserved end residues are part of each CDR3. The D gene is left open where the match is weak. Expanded clones are given a class, and other clones once, few, many or no size at all.

d_call: .; j_call: TRBJ2-1; clone_size: many; v_call: TRBV11-2; cdr3_nt: TGTGCCAGCAGCTTACGGCTACCCTCCTACAATGAGCAGTTCTTC; cdr3_aa: CASSLRLPSYNEQFF
d_call: .; j_call: TRBJ2-4; clone_size: many; v_call: TRBV20-1; cdr3_nt: TGCAGTGCTCCGCTCAGGGGAGGGGACATTCAGTACTTC; cdr3_aa: CSAPLRGGDIQYF
d_call: .; j_call: TRBJ2-1; clone_size: few; v_call: TRBV4-3; cdr3_nt: TGCGCCAGCAGCCAGGAAGGATCCTACAATGAGCAGTTCTTC; cdr3_aa: CASSQEGSYNEQFF
d_call: .; j_call: TRBJ2-1; clone_size: few; v_call: TRBV9; cdr3_nt: TGTGCCAGCAGCTTAGGGGGTCAGGGGGGCAATGAGCAGTTCTTC; cdr3_aa: CASSLGGQGGNEQFF
d_call: TRBD2; j_call: TRBJ2-5; clone_size: .; v_call: TRBV6-1; cdr3_nt: TGTGCCAGCAGTGAGGTTCTAGCGGGGGGGAAAGAGACCCAGTACTTC; cdr3_aa: CASSEVLAGGKETQYF
d_call: TRBD1; j_call: TRBJ1-2; clone_size: many; v_call: TRBV9; cdr3_nt: TGTGCCAGCAGCGAGAGCTCCAGGGGGCACACCTTC; cdr3_aa: CASSESSRGHTF
d_call: .; j_call: TRBJ1-1; clone_size: few; v_call: TRBV5-1; cdr3_nt: TGCGCCAGCAGCGGGACGCCGGGGGCGAACACTGAAGCTTTCTTT; cdr3_aa: CASSGTPGANTEAFF
d_call: TRBD1; j_call: TRBJ1-1; clone_size: many; v_call: TRBV6-5; cdr3_nt: TGTGCCAGCAGTTACCGGACAGGGGGCGGCACTGAAGCTTTCTTT; cdr3_aa: CASSYRTGGGTEAFF
d_call: TRBD2; j_call: TRBJ2-3; clone_size: few; v_call: TRBV11-2; cdr3_nt: TGTGCCAGCAGCCCTGGGACTAGCGGGGAGACTAGCACAGATACGCAGTATTTT; cdr3_aa: CASSPGTSGETSTDTQYF
d_call: TRBD1; j_call: TRBJ1-6; clone_size: .; v_call: TRBV12-3/TRBV12-4; cdr3_nt: TGTGCCAGCAGCTACCAGGGGGCGGGTAATTCACCCCTCCACTTT; cdr3_aa: CASSYQGAGNSPLHF
d_call: TRBD1; j_call: TRBJ1-4; clone_size: few; v_call: TRBV29-1; cdr3_nt: TGCAGCGTTTCTCAGGGGGCGCGGGGTGAAAAACTGTTTTTT; cdr3_aa: CSVSQGARGEKLFF
d_call: TRBD2; j_call: TRBJ2-3; clone_size: few; v_call: TRBV7-2; cdr3_nt: TGTGCCAGCAGCTTAGGGCTAGCGGGGATGACCGGGACGCAGTATTTT; cdr3_aa: CASSLGLAGMTGTQYF
d_call: .; j_call: TRBJ2-5; clone_size: many; v_call: TRBV23-1; cdr3_nt: TGCGCCAGCAGTCAGGCAGGGCTTACTAAAGAGACCCAGTACTTC; cdr3_aa: CASSQAGLTKETQYF
d_call: TRBD2; j_call: TRBJ2-3; clone_size: many; v_call: TRBV5-1; cdr3_nt: TGCGCCAGCAGTTCCCTTCCGGGACTAGCGGGGGGGACCGTGGCAGATACGCAGTATTTT; cdr3_aa: CASSSLPGLAGGTVADTQYF
d_call: .; j_call: TRBJ1-1; clone_size: few; v_call: TRBV7-9; cdr3_nt: TGTGCCAGCAGCTTGGGTACCACTGAAGCTTTCTTT; cdr3_aa: CASSLGTTEAFF
d_call: .; j_call: TRBJ2-2; clone_size: .; v_call: TRBV7-3; cdr3_nt: TGTGCCAGCAGCTTAAGATCAACGAACACCGGGGAGCTGTTTTTT; cdr3_aa: CASSLRSTNTGELFF
d_call: .; j_call: TRBJ1-4; clone_size: .; v_call: TRBV5-1; cdr3_nt: TGCGCCAGCAGCAGTGGGGACCAGGTTGAAAAACTGTTTTTT; cdr3_aa: CASSSGDQVEKLFF
d_call: TRBD2; j_call: TRBJ2-5; clone_size: few; v_call: TRBV9; cdr3_nt: TGTGCCAGCAGCCCCCGCTCCTCCAGCGGGGGCGCCGAGACCCAGTACTTC; cdr3_aa: CASSPRSSSGGAETQYF
d_call: TRBD1; j_call: TRBJ1-5; clone_size: few; v_call: TRBV5-1; cdr3_nt: TGCGCCAGCAGCGGGGGACAGAATAGCAATCAGCCCCAGCATTTT; cdr3_aa: CASSGGQNSNQPQHF
d_call: .; j_call: TRBJ1-1; clone_size: few; v_call: TRBV5-4; cdr3_nt: TGTGCCAGCAGCCCCCGGGGGGGCCCGACTTACACTGAAGCTTTCTTT; cdr3_aa: CASSPRGGPTYTEAFF
d_call: TRBD1; j_call: TRBJ1-4; clone_size: few; v_call: TRBV20-1; cdr3_nt: TGCAGTGCTAATCTGCCGACAGGGTCGGGGGAAAAACTGTTTTTT; cdr3_aa: CSANLPTGSGEKLFF
d_call: .; j_call: TRBJ2-3; clone_size: .; v_call: TRBV7-8; cdr3_nt: TGTGCCAGCAACCCCCGTGCCCCCCGGCGGGGTATAGATACGCAGTATTTT; cdr3_aa: CASNPRAPRRGIDTQYF
d_call: TRBD2; j_call: TRBJ2-1; clone_size: few; v_call: TRBV5-1; cdr3_nt: TGCGCCAGCAGCTGGCTAGCGGGGTTACCGGTCGATGAGCAGTTCTTC; cdr3_aa: CASSWLAGLPVDEQFF
d_call: .; j_call: TRBJ2-1; clone_size: few; v_call: TRBV4-1; cdr3_nt: TGCGCCAGCAGCCACAGGGACACCAATGAGCAGTTCTTC; cdr3_aa: CASSHRDTNEQFF
d_call: .; j_call: TRBJ2-5; clone_size: few; v_call: TRBV3-1; cdr3_nt: TGTGCCAGCAGCCCACTAGTTCAAGAGACCCAGTACTTC; cdr3_aa: CASSPLVQETQYF
d_call: .; j_call: TRBJ1-5; clone_size: few; v_call: TRBV7-8; cdr3_nt: TGTGCCAGCAGCTTTACAGGGAAAGCCCAGCATTTT; cdr3_aa: CASSFTGKAQHF
d_call: .; j_call: TRBJ2-2; clone_size: few; v_call: TRBV5-1; cdr3_nt: TGCGCCAGCAGCGCTACCGGGACAAGGAACACCGGGGAGCTGTTTTTT; cdr3_aa: CASSATGTRNTGELFF
d_call: .; j_call: TRBJ1-2; clone_size: .; v_call: TRBV24-1; cdr3_nt: TGTGCCACCAGTGAGGGGGTTGGCGGCTACACCTTC; cdr3_aa: CATSEGVGGYTF
d_call: TRBD2; j_call: TRBJ2-1; clone_size: .; v_call: TRBV6-5; cdr3_nt: TGTGCCAGCAGCCCCCTAGCGGGGGGCAGTGAGCAGTTCTTC; cdr3_aa: CASSPLAGGSEQFF
d_call: .; j_call: TRBJ1-5; clone_size: .; v_call: TRBV6-5; cdr3_nt: TGTGCCAGCAGTTACTTAGGAAACCTTAGCAATCAGCCCCAGCATTTT; cdr3_aa: CASSYLGNLSNQPQHF
d_call: .; j_call: TRBJ1-2; clone_size: .; v_call: TRBV12-3/TRBV12-4; cdr3_nt: TGTGCCATATTGACAGCTAACTATGGCTACACCTTC; cdr3_aa: CAILTANYGYTF
d_call: .; j_call: TRBJ2-7; clone_size: .; v_call: TRBV4-1; cdr3_nt: TGCGCCAGCAGCCAAGGTCGGGGGACCTACGAGCAGTACTTC; cdr3_aa: CASSQGRGTYEQYF
d_call: TRBD1; j_call: TRBJ1-4; clone_size: .; v_call: TRBV15; cdr3_nt: TGTGCCACCAGCAGGACAGGGGTGGACGAAAAACTGTTTTTT; cdr3_aa: CATSRTGVDEKLFF
d_call: TRBD2; j_call: TRBJ2-5; clone_size: many; v_call: TRBV14; cdr3_nt: TGTGCCAGCAGCCAAGATATCTCTAGCGGGACAAGAGAGACCCAGTACTTC; cdr3_aa: CASSQDISSGTRETQYF
d_call: .; j_call: TRBJ2-3; clone_size: .; v_call: TRBV20-1; cdr3_nt: TGCAGTCCCCTCTTGGCGGGGAGCACAGATACGCAGTATTTT; cdr3_aa: CSPLLAGSTDTQYF
d_call: .; j_call: TRBJ2-3; clone_size: .; v_call: TRBV5-4; cdr3_nt: TGTGCCAGCAGCCTTGGATCCGGGACTAGCACAGATACGCAGTATTTT; cdr3_aa: CASSLGSGTSTDTQYF
d_call: .; j_call: TRBJ2-3; clone_size: many; v_call: TRBV5-6; cdr3_nt: TGTGCCAGCAGCTTGGGGATAGATACGCAGTATTTT; cdr3_aa: CASSLGIDTQYF
d_call: .; j_call: TRBJ2-7; clone_size: few; v_call: TRBV20-1; cdr3_nt: TGCAGTGCTAGAGGTGGTGAGGTGGGCTACGAGCAGTACTTC; cdr3_aa: CSARGGEVGYEQYF
d_call: TRBD1; j_call: TRBJ2-2; clone_size: .; v_call: TRBV19; cdr3_nt: TGTGCCAGTAGGTACCCAGGGGGCACCGGGGAGCTGTTTTTT; cdr3_aa: CASRYPGGTGELFF
d_call: .; j_call: TRBJ2-3; clone_size: many; v_call: TRBV5-1; cdr3_nt: TGCGCCAGCAGCTTGGAGCCTGTCCCGGGGACAGATACGCAGTATTTT; cdr3_aa: CASSLEPVPGTDTQYF
d_call: .; j_call: TRBJ1-2; clone_size: .; v_call: TRBV12-3/TRBV12-4; cdr3_nt: TGTGCCAGCACCCAAGGGGGAATATGGTATGGCTACACCTTC; cdr3_aa: CASTQGGIWYGYTF
d_call: .; j_call: TRBJ2-3; clone_size: .; v_call: TRBV29-1; cdr3_nt: TGCATCGTGAAACAGGGAACAGATACGCAGTATTTT; cdr3_aa: CIVKQGTDTQYF
d_call: .; j_call: TRBJ2-1; clone_size: .; v_call: TRBV6-1; cdr3_nt: TGTGCCAGCAGTAAGGAGGGGAATGAGCAGTTCTTC; cdr3_aa: CASSKEGNEQFF
d_call: TRBD2; j_call: TRBJ2-1; clone_size: few; v_call: TRBV9; cdr3_nt: TGTGCCAGCAGCGTGCGGGGGTTTAGCAACAATGAGCAGTTCTTC; cdr3_aa: CASSVRGFSNNEQFF
d_call: .; j_call: TRBJ1-1; clone_size: few; v_call: TRBV6-5; cdr3_nt: TGTGCCAGCAGTTACTCGACCGCGACTAGTAAGAACACTGAAGCTTTCTTT; cdr3_aa: CASSYSTATSKNTEAFF
d_call: .; j_call: TRBJ2-7; clone_size: many; v_call: TRBV4-1; cdr3_nt: TGCGCCAGCAGGTCTCAAACTTGGGACGAGCAGTACTTC; cdr3_aa: CASRSQTWDEQYF
d_call: TRBD1; j_call: TRBJ2-5; clone_size: few; v_call: TRBV4-1; cdr3_nt: TGCGCCAGCAGCCACCTACAGGGGCAAGAGACCCAGTACTTC; cdr3_aa: CASSHLQGQETQYF
d_call: .; j_call: TRBJ2-3; clone_size: few; v_call: TRBV6-1; cdr3_nt: TGTGCCACTTCGATGGACAGCTTGGGAGACACGCAGTATTTT; cdr3_aa: CATSMDSLGDTQYF
d_call: .; j_call: TRBJ2-4; clone_size: few; v_call: TRBV10-3; cdr3_nt: TGTGCCATCAGTGAGTTTCAGGAAAACATTCAGTACTTC; cdr3_aa: CAISEFQENIQYF
d_call: .; j_call: TRBJ2-5; clone_size: many; v_call: TRBV4-1; cdr3_nt: TGCGCCAGCAGCCCACTACTAGCTACCAAGAGATGGACCCAGTACTTC; cdr3_aa: CASSPLLATKRWTQYF
d_call: .; j_call: TRBJ2-4; clone_size: .; v_call: TRBV19; cdr3_nt: TGTGCCAGTACCGCCCATTTAGCCAAAAACATTCAGTACTTC; cdr3_aa: CASTAHLAKNIQYF
d_call: TRBD1; j_call: TRBJ2-7; clone_size: .; v_call: TRBV15; cdr3_nt: TGTGCCACCAGCGGCTGGGGACAGATTCAGACCTACGAGCAGTACTTC; cdr3_aa: CATSGWGQIQTYEQYF
d_call: TRBD1; j_call: TRBJ2-2; clone_size: many; v_call: TRBV5-1; cdr3_nt: TGCGCCAGCAGCTTGGCAGGGACAGCCAACACCGGGGAGCTGTTTTTT; cdr3_aa: CASSLAGTANTGELFF
d_call: .; j_call: TRBJ1-6; clone_size: .; v_call: TRBV11-2; cdr3_nt: TGTGCCAGCAGCTTAGGAGGGGGTGGTTCACCCCTCCACTTT; cdr3_aa: CASSLGGGGSPLHF
d_call: .; j_call: TRBJ1-1; clone_size: many; v_call: TRBV6-2/TRBV6-3; cdr3_nt: TGTGCCAGCAGTTACCTGGGTCCTGAAGCTTTCTTT; cdr3_aa: CASSYLGPEAFF
d_call: .; j_call: TRBJ2-3; clone_size: .; v_call: TRBV29-1; cdr3_nt: TGCAGCGTTGAGTGGGAAAACACAGATACGCAGTATTTT; cdr3_aa: CSVEWENTDTQYF
d_call: .; j_call: TRBJ2-1; clone_size: few; v_call: TRBV14; cdr3_nt: TGTGCCAGCAGCCAAGTTAAGGGTTACAATGAGCAGTTCTTC; cdr3_aa: CASSQVKGYNEQFF